The 7 T cell receptor beta chains given below trace back to one sample, sequenced in a study of T cell changes during pregnancy in multiple sclerosis. Generated by immunoSEQ multiplex PCR, the TCRdb table keeps only in-frame clones and is missing some. The table has approximately 43,000 clones, 90% seen once; the top ten hold about a tenth. Here the sequenced sample was CD8+ T cells from peripheral blood mononuclear cells, taken in the first trimester of pregnancy. These TCRs come from a female donor with multiple sclerosis, enrolled in a pregnancy study.

The chain carries TRBV7-8 and TRBJ1-3; D not resolved. This CDR3 is 12 amino acids long. Trimming left V 4 bases short and J 4 bases short, with 5 bases between. The germline gives CDR1 SGHVS, CDR2 FQNEAQ. Here the CDR3 DNA reads TGTGCCAGCAGCTCAGGAGGAAACACCATATATTTT. This translates into CASSSGGNTIYF.

The chain links TRBV19 to TRBJ2-7; 9 nucleotides agree with TRBD2. V trimming: 4 bases; J trimming: 2 bases; junction bases outside the gene matches: 9. The CDR3 has 16 amino acids. Germline CDR1 and CDR2: LNHDA and SQIVND (reference sequence). The CDR3 spells CASSTDRLAAPYEQYF. DNA for the CDR3: TGTGCCAGTAGTACCGACCGACTAGCGGCCCCCTACGAGCAGTACTTC.

The chain couples TRBV5-1 to TRBJ2-7; possible D gene TRBD1, 6 bases. The germline V gene has CDR1 SGHRS and CDR2 YFSETQ. The V end lost 6 bases, the J end lost 6 bases, and 19 bases lay between the germline ends. This CDR3 comprises 14 residues. CDR3: CASTPTTGTLEQYF. Written as DNA, the CDR3 is TGCGCCAGCACCCCAACCACCGGGACACTCGAGCAGTACTTC.

This sequence joins TRBV4-1 and TRBJ2-1; TRBD2 matches at 7 bases. The CDR3 extends over 15 amino acids. The J segment lost 7 bases and the V segment lost 8 bases, leaving 14 bases of the junction unmatched. Germline V gene sequence: CDR1 MGHRA, CDR2 YSYEKL. CDR3 loop: CASSVSGERGNEQFF. CDR3 bases: TGCGCCAGCTCCGTCAGCGGGGAGAGAGGGAATGAGCAGTTCTTC.

The DNA of the CDR3 is TGTGCCAGCAGTCCAGCGGGCATGAGCACAGATACGCAGTATTTT. It codes for CASSPAGMSTDTQYF. The chain uses TRBV7-2 and TRBJ2-3, with D possibly being TRBD2 (6 bases). The CDR3 length is 15 residues. CDR1 is SGHTA, CDR2 FQGNSA, per germline. Trimming took 6 bases from V and 0 from J, leaving 13 bases between them.

The chain carries TRBV29-1 and TRBJ2-2; D call uncertain. The CDR3 totals 14 residues. The ends were cut back, 2 bases at V and 1 base at J, with 8 bases in the middle. Germline V lookup: CDR1 SQVTM, CDR2 ANQGSEA. CDR3 in amino acids: CSVEKKQNTGELFF. The CDR3 DNA is TGCAGCGTTGAAAAGAAACAGAACACCGGGGAGCTGTTTTTT.

This chain connects TRBV27 to TRBJ1-2; D might be TRBD1 (6 bases). The V gene's germline CDR1 is MNHEY and CDR2 SMNVEV (reference sequence). Deletions cut 4 bases from V and 2 bases from J, with 14 bases between. The CDR3 is made up of 15 amino acids. The CDR3 nucleotides are TGTGCCAGCAGTTCTCTACAGGGACCGAACTATGGCTACACCTTC. Translating gives CASSSLQGPNYGYTF.